This entry lists 11 T cell receptor beta chains sequenced from one sample in a study of cytotoxic CD8 clonotypes in ibrutinib-treated CLL. Clones were sequenced by immunoSEQ multiplex PCR, and TCRdb holds only the in-frame ones, with some missing. Of some 130,000 clones listed, over 75% were seen once; the top ten hold around 2.1%. The sequencing here drew on PBMCs, taken after 24 months of ibrutinib treatment. All receptors come from a human donor with chronic lymphocytic leukemia.

The chain links TRBV5-1 to TRBJ2-3, with 12 bases identical to TRBD1. CDR1 SGHRS and CDR2 YFSETQ come from the germline V gene. This CDR3 is built from 15 residues. V shed 6 bases and J 5 bases; nucleotides not matched to a gene: 7. This CDR3 reads CASKPGQGAGDTQYF. CDR3 nucleotides: TGCGCCAGCAAGCCGGGACAGGGGGCTGGAGATACGCAGTATTTT.

The chain recombines TRBV28 with TRBJ2-1, with 8 nucleotides matching TRBD2. Germline loops: CDR1 MDHEN, CDR2 SYDVKM. The CDR3 runs 14 residues. The V gene end was trimmed by 2 bases and the J gene end by 7 bases; junction bases not matched to a gene: 4. The CDR3 region is CASSLSGGLNEQFF. CDR3 bases: TGTGCCAGCAGTTTAAGCGGGGGCTTGAATGAGCAGTTCTTC.

J is TRBJ1-2 and V is TRBV7-2; D possibly corresponds to TRBD1 (5 bases). V was pared by 2 bases and J by 3 bases, with 16 bases between. Germline V gene lookup returns CDR1 SGHTA and CDR2 FQGNSA. The CDR3 spans 16 residues. The CDR3 DNA reads as TGTGCCAGCAGCTTATTCTTCGAGAGGGGAGACTATGGCTACACCTTC. Its protein is CASSLFFERGDYGYTF. The full variable domain, rest sourced from reference TRBV7-2 and TRBJ1-2, is GAGVSQSPSNKVTEKGKDVELRCDPISGHTALYWYRQSLGQGLEFLIYFQGNSAPDKSGLPSDRFSAERTGGSVSTLTIQRTQQEDSAVYLCASSLFFERGDYGYTFGSGTRLTVV.

The V gene is TRBV12-2, the J gene TRBJ1-6; the table's TRBD1 call for D was not verified on the DNA. TRBV12-2 is a documented pseudogene. The CDR3 is 18 residues long. CDR3: CASRWDICPLCNNSPLHF. CDR3 in DNA: TGTGCAAGTCGCTGGGACATTTGTCCCCTTTGTAATAATTCACCCCTCCACTTT.

The table lists this clone with a count of one. This sequence joins TRBV28 and TRBJ2-7; TRBD1 is a possible D gene (7 bases). CDR1 MDHEN and CDR2 SYDVKM come from the germline V gene. This CDR3 has 14 amino acids. V shed 4 bases and J shed 8 bases, with 18 bases lying between them. CDR3 bases: TGTGCCAGCAGTTCGCAGGGGGTAGCGGATAAGCAGTACTTC. It yields the protein CASSSQGVADKQYF. The full variable domain, rest sourced from reference TRBV28 and TRBJ2-7, is DVKVTQSSRYLVKRTGEKVFLECVQDMDHENMFWYRQDPGLGLRLIYFSYDVKMKEKGDIPEGYSVSREKKERFSLILESASTNQTSMYLCASSSQGVADKQYFGPGTRLTVT.

The chain uses TRBV28 and TRBJ2-7; the D gene is possibly TRBD2 (5 bases). Deletions cut 5 bases from V and 5 bases from J, with 16 bases between. CDR1 is MDHEN, CDR2 SYDVKM, per germline. The CDR3 runs 14 residues. CDR3 in DNA: TGTGCCAGCAGTGGAACCGGACTCCAAAACGAGCAGTACTTC. This gives the protein CASSGTGLQNEQYF. The full variable domain, in which reference TRBV28 and TRBJ2-7 provide the parts outside the CDR3, is DVKVTQSSRYLVKRTGEKVFLECVQDMDHENMFWYRQDPGLGLRLIYFSYDVKMKEKGDIPEGYSVSREKKERFSLILESASTNQTSMYLCASSGTGLQNEQYFGPGTRLTVT.

The J gene is TRBJ2-2, the V gene TRBV9; no reliable D call. This CDR3 region has 14 residues. Germline V lookup: CDR1 SGDLS, CDR2 YYNGEE. V was trimmed by 7 bases and J by 0 bases, leaving 10 bases between them. Here the CDR3 DNA reads TGTGCCAGCTCTCCGTGGACGAACACCGGGGAGCTGTTTTTT. This gives the protein CASSPWTNTGELFF.

The rearrangement uses TRBV28 and TRBJ1-2; D remains unclear. Deletions cut 5 bases from V and 0 bases from J, with 7 bases between. Germline assignment: CDR1 MDHEN and CDR2 SYDVKM. The CDR3 loop spans 13 amino acids. The CDR3 DNA is TGTGCCAGCAGTGTTGGACCTAACTATGGCTACACCTTC. Translating gives CASSVGPNYGYTF.

V gene TRBV7-6 combines with J gene TRBJ2-2; no firm D call. The CDR3 is made up of 13 amino acids. V dropped 5 bases and J dropped 4 bases, with 8 bases sitting between them. The germline gives CDR1 SGHVS, CDR2 FNYEAQ. Written as DNA, the CDR3 is TGTGCCAGCAGCCTCCGGATCACCGGGGAGCTGTTTTTT. This sequence encodes CASSLRITGELFF.

The chain links TRBV5-1 to TRBJ2-5, with TRBD2 matching 11 bases. V was pared by 1 base and J by 4 bases, with 6 bases of the junction left unmatched. Looked up from germline, CDR1 is SGHRS and CDR2 is YFSETQ. This CDR3 contains 16 residues. CDR3 region: CASSLSTSGGGETQYF. Here the CDR3 DNA reads TGCGCCAGCAGCTTGTCAACTAGCGGGGGAGGAGAGACCCAGTACTTC.

The rearrangement links TRBV29-1 to TRBJ2-5; 8 bases map to TRBD1. CDR1 and CDR2 from the germline V gene are SQVTM and ANQGSEA. The CDR3 sequence is 12 residues long. V shed 6 bases and J 4 bases; nucleotides not matched to a gene: 4. The CDR3 sequence is CSVTGGLETQYF. The CDR3 DNA reads as TGCAGCGTAACAGGGGGATTAGAGACCCAGTACTTC.